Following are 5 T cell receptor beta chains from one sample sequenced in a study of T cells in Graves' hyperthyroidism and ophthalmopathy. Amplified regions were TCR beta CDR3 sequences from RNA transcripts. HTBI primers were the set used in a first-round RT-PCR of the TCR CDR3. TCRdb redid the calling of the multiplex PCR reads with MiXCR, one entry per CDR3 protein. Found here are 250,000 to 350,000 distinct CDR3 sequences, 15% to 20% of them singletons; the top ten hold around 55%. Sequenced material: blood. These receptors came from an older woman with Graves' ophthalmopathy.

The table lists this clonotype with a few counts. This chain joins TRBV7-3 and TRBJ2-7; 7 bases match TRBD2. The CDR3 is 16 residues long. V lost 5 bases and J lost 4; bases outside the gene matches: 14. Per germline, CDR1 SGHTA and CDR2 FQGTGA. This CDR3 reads CASSPSAGTIPYEQYF. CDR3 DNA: TGTGCCAGCAGCCCTTCCGCCGGGACTATACCTTACGAGCAGTACTTC.

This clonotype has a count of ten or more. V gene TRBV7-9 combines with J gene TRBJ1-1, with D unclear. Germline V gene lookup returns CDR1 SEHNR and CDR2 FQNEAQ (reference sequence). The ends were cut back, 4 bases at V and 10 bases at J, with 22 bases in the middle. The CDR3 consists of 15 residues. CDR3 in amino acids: CASSSFDSFKVRAFF. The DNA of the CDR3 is TGTGCCAGCAGCTCCTTCGACTCCTTTAAAGTAAGAGCTTTCTTT.

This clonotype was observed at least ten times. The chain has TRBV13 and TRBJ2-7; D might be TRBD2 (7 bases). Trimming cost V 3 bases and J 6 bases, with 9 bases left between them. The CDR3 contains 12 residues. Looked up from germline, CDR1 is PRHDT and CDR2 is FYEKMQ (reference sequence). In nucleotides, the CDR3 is TGTGCCAGCAGCTTGGGGGGGCGCGAGCAGTACTTC. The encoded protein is CASSLGGREQYF.

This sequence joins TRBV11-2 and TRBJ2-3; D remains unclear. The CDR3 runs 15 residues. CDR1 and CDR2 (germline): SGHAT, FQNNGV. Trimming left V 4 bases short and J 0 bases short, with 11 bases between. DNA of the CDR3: TGTGCCAGCAGCTCACGAAATCCTAGCACAGATACGCAGTATTTT. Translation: CASSSRNPSTDTQYF.

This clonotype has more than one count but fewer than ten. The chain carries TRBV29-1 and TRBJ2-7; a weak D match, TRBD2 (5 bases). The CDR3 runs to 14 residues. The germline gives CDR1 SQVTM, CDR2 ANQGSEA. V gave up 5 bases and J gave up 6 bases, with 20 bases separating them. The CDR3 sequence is CSVFGRGGSSEQYF. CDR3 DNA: TGCAGCGTTTTTGGCCGGGGTGGTAGCTCCGAGCAGTACTTC.